Sequencing of this TCR beta chain was carried out in a study of identical twins. TCRdb passed the 5' RACE reads through MiXCR, listing each CDR3 protein once. Counted here are 570,000 or so distinct CDR3 sequences, just under 10% occurring once; the ten biggest clones make up around 3%. The CDR3 consists of 15 residues. Germline lookup yields CDR1 SGDLS and CDR2 YYNGEE. V was pared by 0 bases and J by 5 bases, with 6 bases of the junction left unmatched. These data were also reused for a study on yellow fever vaccine responses in identical twins.

The clonotype originates from a woman aged 18-29 years in good health. V gene TRBV9 combines with J gene TRBJ2-3; 7 bases agree with TRBD1. Source material: PBMCs. In DNA form, the CDR3 reads TGTGCCAGCAGCGTAGGTGGACAGGATGAAGATACGCAGTATTTT. Translating gives CASSVGGQDEDTQYF.